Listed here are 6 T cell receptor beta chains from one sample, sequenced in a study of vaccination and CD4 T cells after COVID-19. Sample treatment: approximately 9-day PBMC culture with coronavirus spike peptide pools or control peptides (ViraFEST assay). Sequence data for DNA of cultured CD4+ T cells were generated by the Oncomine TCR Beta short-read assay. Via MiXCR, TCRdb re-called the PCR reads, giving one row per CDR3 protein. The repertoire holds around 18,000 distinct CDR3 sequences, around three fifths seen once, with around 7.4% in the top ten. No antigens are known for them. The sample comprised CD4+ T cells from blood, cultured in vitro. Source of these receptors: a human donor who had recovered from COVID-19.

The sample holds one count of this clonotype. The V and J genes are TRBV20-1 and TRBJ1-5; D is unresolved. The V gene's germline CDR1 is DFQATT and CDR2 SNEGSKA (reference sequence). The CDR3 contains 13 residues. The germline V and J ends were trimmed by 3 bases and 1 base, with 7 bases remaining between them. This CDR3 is CSASPDSNQPQHF. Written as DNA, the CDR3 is TGCAGTGCTAGCCCGGACAGCAATCAGCCCCAGCATTTT.

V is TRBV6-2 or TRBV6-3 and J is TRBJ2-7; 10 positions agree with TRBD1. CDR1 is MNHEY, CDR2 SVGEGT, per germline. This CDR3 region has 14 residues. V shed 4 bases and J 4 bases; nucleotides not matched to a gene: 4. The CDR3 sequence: CASSSRTGGYEQYF. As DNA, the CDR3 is TGTGCCAGCAGTTCAAGGACAGGGGGGTACGAGCAGTACTTC.

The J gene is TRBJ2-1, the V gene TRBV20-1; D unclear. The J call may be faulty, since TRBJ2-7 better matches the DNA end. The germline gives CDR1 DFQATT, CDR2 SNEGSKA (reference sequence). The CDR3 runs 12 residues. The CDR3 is CSARDGADEQYF. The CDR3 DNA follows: TGCAGTGCTAGAGATGGCGCAGACGAGCAGTACTTC.

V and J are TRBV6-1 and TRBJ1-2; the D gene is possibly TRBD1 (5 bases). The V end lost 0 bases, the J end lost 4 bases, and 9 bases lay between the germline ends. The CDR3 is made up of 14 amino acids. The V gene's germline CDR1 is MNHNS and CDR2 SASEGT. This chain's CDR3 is CASSEALGGYGYTF. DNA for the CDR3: TGTGCCAGCAGTGAAGCGCTCGGGGGCTATGGCTACACCTTC.

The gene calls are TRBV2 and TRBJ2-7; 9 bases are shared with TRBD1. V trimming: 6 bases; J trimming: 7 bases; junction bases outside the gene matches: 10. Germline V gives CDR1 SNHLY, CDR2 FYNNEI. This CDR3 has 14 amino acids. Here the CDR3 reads CASSVGTGLNEQYF. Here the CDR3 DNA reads TGTGCCAGCAGCGTAGGGACAGGGCTTAATGAGCAGTACTTC. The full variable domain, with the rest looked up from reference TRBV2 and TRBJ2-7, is EPEVTQTPSHQVTQMGQEVILRCVPISNHLYFYWYRQILGQKVEFLVSFYNNEISEKSEIFDDQFSVERPDGSNFTLKIRSTKLEDSAMYFCASSVGTGLNEQYFGPGTRLTVT.

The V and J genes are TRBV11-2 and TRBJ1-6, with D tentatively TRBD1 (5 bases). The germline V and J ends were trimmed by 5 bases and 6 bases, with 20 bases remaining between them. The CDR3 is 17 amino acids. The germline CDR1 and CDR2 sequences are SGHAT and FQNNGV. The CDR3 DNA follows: TGTGCCAGCAGCCCAACCCGCCAGGGTCGTGGTAATTCACCCCTCCACTTT. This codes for CASSPTRQGRGNSPLHF.